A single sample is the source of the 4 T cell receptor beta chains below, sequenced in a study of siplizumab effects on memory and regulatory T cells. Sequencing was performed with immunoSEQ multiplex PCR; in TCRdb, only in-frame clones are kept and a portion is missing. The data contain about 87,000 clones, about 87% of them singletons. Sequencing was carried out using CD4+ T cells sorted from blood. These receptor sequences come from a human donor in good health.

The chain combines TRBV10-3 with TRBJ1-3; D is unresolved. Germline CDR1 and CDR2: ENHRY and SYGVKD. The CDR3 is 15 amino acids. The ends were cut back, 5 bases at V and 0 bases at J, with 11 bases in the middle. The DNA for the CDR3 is TGTGCCATCAGTCTCTACTTGAGCTCTGGAAACACCATATATTTT. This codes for CAISLYLSSGNTIYF.

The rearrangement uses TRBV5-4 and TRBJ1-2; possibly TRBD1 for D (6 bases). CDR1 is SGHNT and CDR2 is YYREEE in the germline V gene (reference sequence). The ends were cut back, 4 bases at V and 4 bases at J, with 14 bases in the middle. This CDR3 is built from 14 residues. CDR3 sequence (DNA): TGTGCCAGCAGCGTCCAGGGGTATTCCTATGGCTACACCTTC. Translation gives CASSVQGYSYGYTF. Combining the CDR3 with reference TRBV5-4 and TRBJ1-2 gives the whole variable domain ETGVTQSPTHLIKTRGQQVTLRCSSQSGHNTVSWYQQALGQGPQFIFQYYREEENGRGNFPPRFSGLQFPNYSSELNVNALELDDSALYLCASSVQGYSYGYTFGSGTRLTVV.

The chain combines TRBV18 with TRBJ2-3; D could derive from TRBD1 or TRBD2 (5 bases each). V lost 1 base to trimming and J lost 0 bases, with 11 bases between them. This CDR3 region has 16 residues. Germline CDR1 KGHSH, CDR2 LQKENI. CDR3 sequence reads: CASSPRGAQSTDTQYF. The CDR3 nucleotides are TGTGCCAGCTCACCACGAGGGGCCCAAAGCACAGATACGCAGTATTTT.

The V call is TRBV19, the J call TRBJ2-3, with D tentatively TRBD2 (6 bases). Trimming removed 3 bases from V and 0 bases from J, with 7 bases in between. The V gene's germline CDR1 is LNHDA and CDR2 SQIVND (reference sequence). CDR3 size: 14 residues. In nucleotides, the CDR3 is TGTGCCAGTAGTATCAGCGGGAGCACAGATACGCAGTATTTT. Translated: CASSISGSTDTQYF.